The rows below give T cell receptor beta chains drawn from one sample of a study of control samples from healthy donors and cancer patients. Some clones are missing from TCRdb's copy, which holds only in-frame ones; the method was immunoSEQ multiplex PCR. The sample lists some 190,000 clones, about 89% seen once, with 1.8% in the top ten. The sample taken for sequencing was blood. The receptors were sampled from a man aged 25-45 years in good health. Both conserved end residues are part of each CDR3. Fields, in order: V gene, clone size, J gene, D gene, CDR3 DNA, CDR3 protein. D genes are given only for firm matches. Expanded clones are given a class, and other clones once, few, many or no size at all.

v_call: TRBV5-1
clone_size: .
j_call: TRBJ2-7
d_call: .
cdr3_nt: TGCGCCAGCAGCCAGATGGGTGACGAGCAGTACTTC
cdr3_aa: CASSQMGDEQYF

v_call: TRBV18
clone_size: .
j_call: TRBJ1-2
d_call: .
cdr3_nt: TGTGCCAGCTCACCAGCAGGGGTTAACTATGGCTACACCTTC
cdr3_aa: CASSPAGVNYGYTF

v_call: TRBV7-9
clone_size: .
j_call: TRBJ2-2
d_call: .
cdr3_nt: TGTGCCAGCAGCTTAGGAGGGGGGAACACCGGGGAGCTGTTTTTT
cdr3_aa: CASSLGGGNTGELFF

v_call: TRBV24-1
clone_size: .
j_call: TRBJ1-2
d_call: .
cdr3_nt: TGTGCCACCAGTGATTCCCGGGAAGGGCGATATGGCTACACCTTC
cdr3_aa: CATSDSREGRYGYTF

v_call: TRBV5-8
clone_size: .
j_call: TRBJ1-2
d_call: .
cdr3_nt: TGTGCCAGCAGCTTACGGGGAATCAACTATGGCTACACCTTC
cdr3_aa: CASSLRGINYGYTF

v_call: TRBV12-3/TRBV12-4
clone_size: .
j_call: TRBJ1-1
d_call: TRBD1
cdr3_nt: TGTGCCAGCAGTTTCCAGGGGGCGGTTGAAGCTTTCTTT
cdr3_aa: CASSFQGAVEAFF

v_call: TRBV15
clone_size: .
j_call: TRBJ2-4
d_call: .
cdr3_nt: TGTGCCACCAGCAGAGATGTGGACCGTCTGTCGGCCAAAAACATTCAGTACTTC
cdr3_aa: CATSRDVDRLSAKNIQYF

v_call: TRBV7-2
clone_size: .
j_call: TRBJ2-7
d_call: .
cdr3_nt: TGTGCCAGCAGCTCCCGGACCAGCACCTACGAGCAGTACTTC
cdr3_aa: CASSSRTSTYEQYF

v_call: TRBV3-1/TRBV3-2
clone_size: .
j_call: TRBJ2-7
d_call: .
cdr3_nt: TGTGCCAGCAGCCAAGTCGGCCAGAGACCTTTGGGCGAGCAGTACTTC
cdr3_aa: CASSQVGQRPLGEQYF

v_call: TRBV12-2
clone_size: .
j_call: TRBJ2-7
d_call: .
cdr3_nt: TGTGCAAGTCGCGCTTTACGGGGGACCAACGAGCAGTACTTC
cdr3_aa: CASRALRGTNEQYF

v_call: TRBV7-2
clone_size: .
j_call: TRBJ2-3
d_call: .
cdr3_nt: TGTGCCAGCCTGCAGCCTTTCACAGATACGCAGTATTTT
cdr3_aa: CASLQPFTDTQYF

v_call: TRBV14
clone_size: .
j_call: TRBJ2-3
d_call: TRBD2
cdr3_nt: TGTGCCAGCAGCCAAGATACTAGCGGGGATACGCAGTATTTT
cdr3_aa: CASSQDTSGDTQYF

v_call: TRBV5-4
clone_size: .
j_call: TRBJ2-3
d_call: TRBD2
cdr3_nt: TGTGCCAGCAGCTTGGATCTGGTAGCGGGGGCCAGACAGTATTTT
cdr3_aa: CASSLDLVAGARQYF

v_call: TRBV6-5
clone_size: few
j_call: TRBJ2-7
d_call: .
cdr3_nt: TGTGCCAGCAGGGTACAGGGTCCCGAGCAGTACTTC
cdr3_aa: CASRVQGPEQYF

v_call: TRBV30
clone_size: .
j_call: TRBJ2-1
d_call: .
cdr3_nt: TGTGCCTGGCGAACCGGGGTTTACAATGAGCAGTTCTTC
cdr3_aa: CAWRTGVYNEQFF

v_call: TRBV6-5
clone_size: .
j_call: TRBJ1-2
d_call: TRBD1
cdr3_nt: TGTGCCAGCAGTTACCGAGCCTCCGACAGGGACTATGGCTACACCTTC
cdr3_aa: CASSYRASDRDYGYTF

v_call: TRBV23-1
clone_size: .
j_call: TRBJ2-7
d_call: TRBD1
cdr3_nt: TGCGCCAGCAGTCACGCCCTGGACAGGGGGCGCGTAAGAAGCTACGAGCAGTACTTC
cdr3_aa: CASSHALDRGRVRSYEQYF

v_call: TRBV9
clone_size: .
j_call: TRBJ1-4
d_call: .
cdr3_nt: TGTGCCAGCAGCCCAACACTGCGGGGCCCAACTAATGAAAAACTGTTTTTT
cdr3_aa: CASSPTLRGPTNEKLFF